These 2 T cell receptor beta chains originate from one sample sequenced in a study of blood T cell repertoires in COVID-19. Libraries were prepared by immunoSEQ multiplex PCR; TCRdb keeps only in-frame clonotypes and omits some of them. Here the sample spans about 53,000 clones, 80% to 90% being singletons. Sequences were obtained from peripheral blood. The receptors come from a man aged 45-65 years with acute or convalescent COVID-19.

This clone was detected once. The chain employs TRBV11-2 and TRBJ1-6, with a tentative D call TRBD1 (6 bases). V shed 4 bases and J shed 10 bases, with 11 bases lying between them. The germline gives CDR1 SGHAT, CDR2 FQNNGV. This CDR3 region has 13 residues. The CDR3 region is CASSWDIGSPLHF. CDR3 in DNA: TGTGCCAGCAGCTGGGACATTGGGTCACCCCTCCACTTT.

CDR3 loop: CASSPSRDSREKLFF. The CDR3, as DNA: TGTGCCAGCTCACCATCCCGGGACAGTCGGGAAAAACTGTTTTTT. V usage is TRBV18 and J usage is TRBJ1-4; 7 positions agree with TRBD1. Losses at the gene ends were 2 bases for V and 8 bases for J; bases not matched to a gene: 8. Germline values: CDR1 KGHSH, CDR2 LQKENI. This CDR3 contains 15 residues.